This T cell receptor beta chain emerged from a study of Ad26.COV2.S vaccination and SARS-CoV-2 variants. Study results and limitations: Among vaccine recipients, spike-specific TCR breadth exceeded that of placebo recipients. Possible underestimation of total T cell responses by the TCR breadth and depth analyses was noted. Considerable breadth of spike-specific CD8+ and CD4+ T cell responses has reportedly been documented following vaccination. Non-spike TCR breadth was similar in vaccine and placebo recipients.

This clone was recorded many times. Its cognate antigen is unknown. Generated by immunoSEQ multiplex PCR, the TCRdb table keeps only in-frame clones and is missing some. The repertoire holds 100,000 or so clones, 80% seen once, with 15% to 20% in the top ten. Germline V lookup: CDR1 SGHRS, CDR2 YFSETQ. The CDR3 is made up of 13 amino acids. V gave up 6 bases and J gave up 8 bases, with 15 bases separating them. The chain joins TRBV5-1 to TRBJ2-1, with D perhaps TRBD1 (6 bases). The sequence was obtained from a human donor who had recovered from COVID-19. Sequences were derived from peripheral blood, sampled after recovery from COVID-19. The CDR3 bases are TGCGCCAGCACGATGGGGTACAGGGATGAGCAGTTCTTC. Protein: CASTMGYRDEQFF.